The 15 T cell receptor beta chains below all came from one sample that was sequenced in a study of T cell responses to AZD1222 COVID-19 vaccine. Sequencing was performed with immunoSEQ multiplex PCR; in TCRdb, only in-frame clones are kept and a portion is missing. The repertoire includes around 140,000 clones, about 94% of them detected once, and under 6.5% sits in the top ten. The input for sequencing was peripheral blood, taken on day 0 of AZD1222 vaccination. The receptors were gathered from an adult in good health.

This chain connects TRBV29-1 to TRBJ2-1; 8 positions agree with TRBD2. The germline gives CDR1 SQVTM, CDR2 ANQGSEA. V lost 4 bases, J lost 8 bases, and 7 bases stayed unmatched. CDR3 length equals 13 residues. The CDR3 nucleotides are TGCAGCGTTGGAACAGGGACTAGTGATGAGCAGTTCTTC. Protein product: CSVGTGTSDEQFF.

This chain connects TRBV28 to TRBJ2-3, with TRBD1 matching over 8 bases. Trimming took 10 bases from V and 0 from J; bases not matched to a gene: 12. The germline V gene has CDR1 MDHEN and CDR2 SYDVKM. This CDR3 is built from 16 residues. CDR3 region: CATEPAGTGSTDTQYF. The CDR3 bases are TGTGCCACGGAACCTGCCGGGACAGGTAGCACAGATACGCAGTATTTT.

The genes are TRBV11-3 and TRBJ1-1, with 8 nucleotides matching TRBD1. V trimming: 5 bases; J trimming: 1 base; junction bases outside the gene matches: 6. This CDR3 has 15 amino acids. The germline V gene has CDR1 SGHNT and CDR2 YENEEA. The CDR3 spells CASSTGQGTNTEAFF. CDR3 in DNA: TGTGCCAGCAGCACAGGACAGGGAACGAACACTGAAGCTTTCTTT.

The chain has TRBV19 and TRBJ2-6, with 10 bases matching TRBD2. CDR1 is LNHDA and CDR2 is SQIVND in the germline V gene (reference sequence). This CDR3 has 17 residues. V dropped 5 bases and J dropped 0; count of bases not matched to a gene: 4. The CDR3 is CASSDSGRLSGANVLTF. DNA for the CDR3: TGTGCCAGTAGTGATAGCGGGAGGCTCTCTGGGGCCAACGTCCTGACTTTC.

J is TRBJ1-1 and V is TRBV6-5; no firm D call. This CDR3 is 14 amino acids long. CDR1 and CDR2 (germline): MNHEY, SVGAGI. Trimming removed 7 bases at V and 3 bases at J, with 15 bases between. The CDR3 nucleotides are TGTGCCAGCAACCCACGGGCTTCGGACACTGAAGCTTTCTTT. It translates to CASNPRASDTEAFF.

V and J are TRBV12-3 or TRBV12-4 and TRBJ2-7; D possibly corresponds to TRBD2 (6 bases). The CDR3 totals 13 residues. Trimming shortened V by 7 bases and J by 1 base, and 11 bases separated the two germline ends. This CDR3 reads CASTLAASYEQYF. In DNA form, the CDR3 reads TGTGCCAGCACCTTAGCGGCTTCCTACGAGCAGTACTTC.

This rearrangement joins TRBV3-1 (or the pseudogene TRBV3-2) to TRBJ1-2; TRBD1 might be the D (6 bases). The CDR3 extends over 14 amino acids. Looked up from germline, CDR1 is LGHDT and CDR2 is YNNKEL (reference sequence). V shed 8 bases and J shed 4 bases, with 17 bases lying between them. The CDR3 bases are TGTGCCAGCGAAAACAGGGAAGAGAGCTATGGCTACACCTTC. It specifies CASENREESYGYTF.

The chain combines TRBV5-1 with TRBJ2-7, with D possibly matching TRBD2 (6 bases). The V and J ends lost 0 bases and 0 bases respectively, with 13 bases between them. The CDR3 is 16 residues long. Germline CDR1 is SGHRS and CDR2 is YFSETQ. The CDR3 DNA reads TGCGCCAGCAGCTTGGAAGGGACTGCGAGCTCCTACGAGCAGTACTTC. This translates into CASSLEGTASSYEQYF.

The chain couples TRBV6-1 to TRBJ1-1, with 10 bases lining up with TRBD1. V gave up 5 bases and J gave up 2 bases; unmatched junction bases: 5. The CDR3 loop spans 15 amino acids. The V gene's germline CDR1 is MNHNS and CDR2 SASEGT. CDR3 region: CASSPRTGGNTEAFF. The CDR3 coding sequence is TGTGCCAGCAGTCCCAGGACAGGGGGAAACACTGAAGCTTTCTTT.

The chain uses TRBV7-9 and TRBJ2-3, with 15 bases lining up with TRBD2. The CDR3 is 16 amino acids. The junction had 1 base not matched to a gene; V was cut back by 5 bases and J by 1 base. The germline CDR1 and CDR2 sequences are SEHNR and FQNEAQ (reference sequence). The CDR3 DNA follows: TGTGCCAGCAGCCGGACTAGCGGGGGGGGCACAGATACGCAGTATTTT. It encodes CASSRTSGGGTDTQYF.

V and J are TRBV28 and TRBJ1-5; TRBD1 is a possible D gene (5 bases). In germline, CDR1 is MDHEN, CDR2 SYDVKM. CDR3 size: 15 residues. Trimming removed 5 bases at V and 5 bases at J, with 16 bases between. The CDR3 loop is CASSPYPGRDQPQHF. In DNA form, the CDR3 reads TGTGCCAGCAGTCCTTATCCGGGACGGGATCAGCCCCAGCATTTT.

This clone was detected once. J is TRBJ1-6 and V is TRBV7-8; D not resolved. V was clipped by 5 bases and J by 3 bases, with 11 bases between them. In germline, CDR1 is SGHVS, CDR2 FQNEAQ. The CDR3 is 15 amino acids. This CDR3 reads CASSLGLSYNSPLHF. DNA for the CDR3: TGTGCCAGCAGCCTAGGACTCAGCTATAATTCACCCCTCCACTTT.

This chain uses TRBV18 with TRBJ2-7; 8 nucleotides align to TRBD1. Germline V gene lookup returns CDR1 KGHSH and CDR2 LQKENI. Trimming cost V 3 bases and J 5 bases; bases outside gene matches: 12. This CDR3 is 16 amino acids long. The CDR3: CASSPTIGRGRNEQYF. The DNA for the CDR3 is TGTGCCAGCTCACCTACTATTGGCAGGGGGCGGAACGAGCAGTACTTC.

The chain has TRBV5-1 and TRBJ1-5; D not resolved. The CDR3 extends over 16 amino acids. V shed 0 bases and J shed 7 bases, with 17 bases lying between them. Germline V gene lookup returns CDR1 SGHRS and CDR2 YFSETQ. As DNA, the CDR3 is TGCGCCAGCAGCTTGGGTGACACGCAAGAAGGCCAGCCCCAGCATTTT. Protein: CASSLGDTQEGQPQHF.

Points on this clone: The germline gene is not matched at one end of the junction; a read error may be the cause. This sequence joins TRBV29-1 and TRBJ2-1; 7 bases are a match to TRBD2. The CDR3 length is 13 residues. Germline CDR1 is SQVTM and CDR2 is ANQGSEA. CDR3 residues: CSVGRESYDEQFF. DNA for the CDR3: TGCAGCGTTGGGCGGGAGTCCTACGATGAGCAGTTCTTC.